The text below deals with one TCR beta chain. No antigen is known for it. No base quality information exists; no much larger clone differs at one position. This record comes from a study of PD-1 blockade in classical Hodgkin lymphoma (dated by TCRdb to 2018 to 2020). About the investigation overall: Nivolumab dosing was 3 mg/kg intravenously every 2 weeks, continuing until either disease progression or unacceptable toxicity. To define a peripheral blood immune signature of response to PD-1 blockade in classical Hodgkin lymphoma, the study combined TCR beta sequencing with CyTOF.

The Qiagen DNeasy kit was used to extract genomic DNA from unsorted PBMCs and from the negatively selected CD4+ and CD8+ fractions. TCR beta CDR3 regions were amplified by immunoSEQ multiplex PCR using primers annealing to V and J segments. Amplification bias was minimized using a synthetic immune receptor repertoire, and residual bias was removed computationally after sequencing. As for the original processing: Repertoire diversity was quantified as the Shannon entropy index using custom Python scripts. Unsorted, CD4+ and CD8+ repertoires were analyzed separately, except for combined analyses in which CD4+ and CD8+ sequences were merged in silico. A clone was considered expanded if an increase in frequency of at least 2-fold after treatment relative to C1D1 was found, and a pseudocount of 0.5 was applied to clones undetected at baseline. Singleton clones were defined as clones with 0 or 1 copy at C1D1, and non-singleton clones were defined as clones with 2 or more copies. By matching protein sequences in sorted samples from the same patient, clones expanded in unsorted samples were annotated as CD4+, CD8+ or unknown. Wilcoxon tests were applied to paired samples to test diversity changes from C1D1 to C4D1. In its TCRdb copy, this immuneACCESS table keeps in-frame sequences only and misses some clones. Where compared with another copy, unresolved V genes explain less than half of these, and the others have no known cause. That table furnishes V, J and clone size, whereas the DNA furnished D and trimming. The sample table holds around 150,000 clones, of which around 73% were seen once. About 9.3% of the sample belongs to the ten largest clones.

V is clipped by 6 bases and J by 6 bases, and the sequence between their germline boundaries is 12 bases long. The germline V gene (reference sequence) yields LNHDA for CDR1 and SQIVND for CDR2. From the cysteine through the phenylalanine, the CDR3 covers 13 amino acids. This entry keeps only the CDR3 DNA: 39 bases, framed from base 1. Findings and caveats that apply to the study as a whole: CD4+ but not CD8+ TCR diversity rose significantly by C4D1 (p=0.0027 vs p=0.16), most apparent in complete responders (p=0.02). Only a single clinical trial cohort was studied, and what caused the repertoire differences, possibly disease activity or prior therapy, remained undefined. Baseline TCR diversity was reported to be lower in newly diagnosed patients than in healthy donors and to be lower still in relapsed/refractory patients. Lower diversity was seen in patients whose nivolumab began less than 1 year after ASCT, and these patients were left out of later analyses so that immune reconstitution would not confound the results. Trial patients achieving complete response had baseline diversity similar to newly diagnosed patients, whereas partial responders and progressors had significantly lower diversity.

The time point label on this specimen signifies: cycle 2 day 1 (C2D1) of nivolumab. Every trial patient had relapsed following autologous stem cell transplantation, and prior brentuximab vedotin exposure was what differed among cohorts A, B and C. The trial cohort was composed of roughly 60 patients with relapsed/refractory classical Hodgkin lymphoma, for whom complete response, partial response or progressive disease was recorded as best overall response. In the multi-cohort phase II CheckMate 205 trial, trial patients received single-agent nivolumab. Best overall response was determined by an independent review committee according to the 2007 International Working Group response criteria. Trial PBMCs were obtained immediately prior to nivolumab initiation (C1D1) and on therapy at cycle 2 day 1 and cycle 4 day 1. Peripheral blood was collected in 8 mL Vacutainer Cell Preparation Tubes, from which PBMCs were isolated by centrifugation and then cryopreserved.

The specimen was peripheral blood mononuclear cells (PBMCs), collected before the second cycle of nivolumab. The TCR comes from a human donor with classical Hodgkin lymphoma. The chain links TRBV19 with TRBJ1-3; a confident D gene designation cannot be given. Here is the DNA: TGTGCCAGTAGACACCGGGCCCTAAACACCATATATTTT. Its translation is CASRHRALNTIYF.